A single sample is the source of the 7 T cell receptor beta chains below, sequenced in a study of shared T cell receptors in the human thymus. Clones were sequenced by immunoSEQ multiplex PCR, and TCRdb holds only the in-frame ones, with some missing. The data contain hundreds of thousands of clones, around 87% of them singletons. The sample was also reused in another study, on human thymus T cells.

Specimen: thymocytes. The receptor source for this set is a boy in the first two years of life with a congenital heart defect.

This clone was seen just once. This chain connects TRBV28 to TRBJ2-2; 7 bases are shared with TRBD2. The germline gives CDR1 MDHEN, CDR2 SYDVKM. The CDR3 is made up of 16 amino acids. V was pared by 7 bases and J by 3 bases, with 11 bases of the junction left unmatched. CDR3 coding DNA: TGTGCCAGCAACCCCCTGCGGGGGTGGGACACCGGGGAGCTGTTTTTT. It encodes CASNPLRGWDTGELFF.

The chain links TRBV30 to TRBJ2-5; 9 positions agree with TRBD2. This CDR3 spans 14 amino acids. V shed 0 bases, J shed 4 bases, and the junction held 3 bases outside the gene matches. Germline V gene data show CDR1 as GTSNPN and CDR2 as SVGIG (reference sequence). The CDR3 protein is CAWSVQLAGETQYF. The CDR3 nucleotides read TGTGCCTGGAGTGTACAACTAGCGGGAGAGACCCAGTACTTC.

This sequence joins TRBV7-2 and TRBJ1-5; perhaps TRBD1 as D (6 bases). CDR1 and CDR2 (germline): SGHTA, FQGNSA. V was pared by 5 bases and J by 6 bases, with 23 bases between. This CDR3 has 17 amino acids. DNA for the CDR3: TGTGCCAGCAGCCCAAATGCGAGCGACAGGTTTCGTCAGCCCCAGCATTTT. Translating it yields CASSPNASDRFRQPQHF.

The chain is built from TRBV5-4 and TRBJ2-1; no firm D call. Trimming took 0 bases from V and 0 from J, leaving 7 bases between them. Per the germline V gene, CDR1 is SGHNT and CDR2 is YYREEE (reference sequence). The CDR3 extends over 15 amino acids. CDR3: CASSLGGSSYNEQFF. CDR3 coding DNA: TGTGCCAGCAGCTTGGGAGGTAGCTCCTACAATGAGCAGTTCTTC.

The sample holds a few counts of this clone. The chain uses TRBV19 and TRBJ1-5; maybe TRBD1 (6 bases). The germline gives CDR1 LNHDA, CDR2 SQIVND (reference sequence). The CDR3 extends over 16 amino acids. V lost 2 bases and J lost 7, with 18 bases in between. The DNA for the CDR3 is TGTGCCAGTAGTATAAGCGGCAGGGGCTTTTGGCAGCCCCAGCATTTT. This codes for CASSISGRGFWQPQHF. Combining the CDR3 with reference TRBV19 and TRBJ1-5 gives the whole variable domain DGGITQSPKYLFRKEGQNVTLSCEQNLNHDAMYWYRQDPGQGLRLIYYSQIVNDFQKGDIAEGYSVSREKKESFPLTVTSAQKNPTAFYLCASSISGRGFWQPQHFGDGTRLSIL.

This clone was counted a single time. The chain joins TRBV6-6 to TRBJ2-7; possibly TRBD2 for D (7 bases). With 5 bases removed from V and 2 bases from J, the gap between germline ends came to 10 bases. The CDR3 has 13 amino acids. Germline V gene sequence: CDR1 MNHNY, CDR2 SVGAGI (reference sequence). The chain's CDR3 is CASSPGGTYEQYF. CDR3 nucleotide sequence: TGTGCCAGCAGTCCGGGGGGCACCTACGAGCAGTACTTC.

The V call is TRBV4-2, the J call TRBJ1-6; D perhaps matches TRBD1 (6 bases). In germline, CDR1 is LGHNA, CDR2 YNFKEQ. V was pared by 2 bases and J by 8 bases, with 13 bases between. The CDR3 consists of 15 residues. The CDR3 reads CASSQSPGVDSPLHF. CDR3 in DNA: TGTGCCAGCAGCCAATCGCCAGGGGTGGATTCACCCCTCCACTTT.